This T cell receptor (beta chain) emerged from a study of blood T cell repertoires in COVID-19. Turning to the study itself: Sites across the United States, Italy and Spain contributed samples from acute and convalescent COVID-19. T cells, B-cell-depleted T cells, or PBMCs provided the cDNA or gDNA that served as material.

As originally analysed: Estimated nucleated cell counts came from reference gene primer amplification. TCRdb's table, derived via immunoSEQ multiplex PCR, lists solely in-frame clones and lacks some. That table is the source of V, J and clone size, and D and trimming were worked out from the DNA. The data show more than 150,000 clones, with around 86% seen just once and roughly 6.6% held by the top ten. The CDR3 covers 11 residues. The V end lost 2 bases, the J end lost 11 bases, and 10 bases lay between the germline ends. CDR1 is DFQATT, CDR2 SNEGSKA, per germline (reference sequence). Specimen: peripheral blood. This chain connects TRBV20-1 to TRBJ2-1, with a possible D match to TRBD2 (5 bases). The clonotype was recovered from a woman in her thirties or forties with acute or convalescent COVID-19. Written as DNA, the CDR3 is TGCAGTGCTAGAACGGGAAATAAGCAGTTCTTC. It translates to CSARTGNKQFF.